These 25 T cell receptor beta chains came from one sample sequenced in a study of T cell changes during pregnancy in multiple sclerosis. Repertoires were generated with immunoSEQ multiplex PCR, while TCRdb's copy carries only in-frame clones and drops some. The sample consists of 60,000 to 75,000 clones, approximately 91% of them appearing once. The source material was peripheral blood, sampled in the third trimester of pregnancy. These receptors were collected from a female donor with multiple sclerosis, enrolled in a pregnancy study.

This sequence joins TRBV19 and TRBJ2-1; a weak D match, TRBD2 (6 bases). The V and J ends lost 1 base and 6 bases respectively, with 7 bases between them. CDR3 size: 13 residues. CDR1 is LNHDA and CDR2 is SQIVND in the germline V gene (reference sequence). This CDR3 reads CASSIGRGNEQFF. In nucleotides, the CDR3 is TGTGCCAGTAGTATAGGGAGGGGCAATGAGCAGTTCTTC. The whole variable domain, remainder taken from reference TRBV19 and TRBJ2-1, is DGGITQSPKYLFRKEGQNVTLSCEQNLNHDAMYWYRQDPGQGLRLIYYSQIVNDFQKGDIAEGYSVSREKKESFPLTVTSAQKNPTAFYLCASSIGRGNEQFFGPGTRLTVL.

The chain employs TRBV2 and TRBJ2-1; 8 positions agree with TRBD1. The CDR3 runs to 17 residues. Germline-derived CDR1 and CDR2 are SNHLY and FYNNEI. V lost 6 bases to trimming and J lost 2 bases; unmatched junction nucleotides: 12. The CDR3 DNA reads TGTGCCAGCAGCAATGACAGGGGAGGAGGGACCTACAATGAGCAGTTCTTC. Protein product: CASSNDRGGGTYNEQFF.

The chain is built from TRBV11-2 and TRBJ1-2; D possibly corresponds to TRBD1 (6 bases). The CDR3 is 14 residues long. CDR1 and CDR2 from the germline V gene are SGHAT and FQNNGV. V was clipped by 3 bases and J by 7 bases, with 15 bases between them. CDR3 coding DNA: TGTGCCAGCAGCTTTAGTCCCCTCAGGGGTGGCTACACCTTC. It yields the protein CASSFSPLRGGYTF.

The chain joins TRBV6-5 to TRBJ2-5, with 7 bases aligning to TRBD2. Unmatched junction bases numbered 4, after V lost 2 bases and J lost 1 base. Germline V gene lookup returns CDR1 MNHEY and CDR2 SVGAGI. The CDR3 runs 15 residues. This chain's CDR3 is CASSYSGESQETQYF. The CDR3 nucleotides read TGTGCCAGCAGTTACAGCGGGGAGAGCCAAGAGACCCAGTACTTC.

The DNA for the CDR3 is TGTGCCACCAGCGGTGGGTACGGGAATCGCAATCAGCCCCAGCATTTT. It translates to CATSGGYGNRNQPQHF. The chain is built from TRBV15 and TRBJ1-5; D is undetermined. The V end lost 5 bases, the J end lost 2 bases, and 16 bases lay between the germline ends. Looked up from germline, CDR1 is LNHNV and CDR2 is YYDKDF (reference sequence). This CDR3 spans 16 amino acids.

The V gene is TRBV19, the J gene TRBJ1-1, with unresolved D. This CDR3 is 12 amino acids long. CDR1 and CDR2 from the germline V gene are LNHDA and SQIVND (reference sequence). The germline V and J ends were trimmed by 6 bases and 3 bases, with 8 bases remaining between them. The CDR3 spells CASSPSYTEAFF. The CDR3 DNA sequence: TGTGCCAGTAGCCCGAGCTACACTGAAGCTTTCTTT. The full variable domain, with the rest looked up from reference TRBV19 and TRBJ1-1, is DGGITQSPKYLFRKEGQNVTLSCEQNLNHDAMYWYRQDPGQGLRLIYYSQIVNDFQKGDIAEGYSVSREKKESFPLTVTSAQKNPTAFYLCASSPSYTEAFFGQGTRLTVV.

The rearrangement joins TRBV6-1 to TRBJ1-5; unclear D gene. Germline loops: CDR1 MNHNS, CDR2 SASEGT. V lost 8 bases to trimming and J lost 5 bases, with 13 bases between them. The CDR3 covers 13 residues. CDR3 sequence (DNA): TGTGCCAGCGACGACACATTTTATCAGCCCCAGCATTTT. It specifies CASDDTFYQPQHF.

The rearrangement joins TRBV5-1 to TRBJ1-1; no clear D. Trimming took 0 bases from V and 6 from J, leaving 15 bases between them. The CDR3 consists of 15 residues. From germline, CDR1 is SGHRS and CDR2 YFSETQ. The CDR3 DNA reads TGCGCCAGCAGCTTGGAACCACCTCAGGTCCCTGAAGCTTTCTTT. The encoded protein is CASSLEPPQVPEAFF.

This rearrangement joins TRBV7-2 to TRBJ2-3, with 10 positions matching TRBD2. CDR1 and CDR2 (germline): SGHTA, FQGNSA. The ends lost 5 bases at V and 2 bases at J; junction bases unmatched: 10. The CDR3 is 17 amino acids. The CDR3 loop is CASSLLLAGANTDTQYF. In nucleotides, the CDR3 is TGTGCCAGCAGCCTCTTGCTAGCGGGGGCCAACACAGATACGCAGTATTTT.

This clone was seen a single time. The V gene is TRBV15, the J gene TRBJ1-4, with D perhaps TRBD1 (6 bases). The V gene lost 6 bases and the J gene lost 7 bases, with 18 bases spanning the gap. Per germline, CDR1 LNHNV and CDR2 YYDKDF (reference sequence). There are 15 residues in the CDR3. The CDR3 sequence is CATRPDSVILEKLFF. In DNA, the CDR3 is TGTGCCACCAGGCCGGACAGTGTGATCCTTGAAAAACTGTTTTTT.

The chain carries TRBV29-1 and TRBJ2-1; perhaps TRBD1 as D (7 bases). Between the trimmed V and J ends, which lost 6 bases and 1 base, there was a span of 19 bases. Germline V gives CDR1 SQVTM, CDR2 ANQGSEA. The CDR3 runs 16 residues. CDR3 region: CSVQLGGGRSYNEQFF. CDR3 DNA sequence: TGCAGCGTCCAGCTAGGAGGGGGCCGATCCTACAATGAGCAGTTCTTC.

The chain combines TRBV28 with TRBJ2-1; TRBD1 is a possible D gene (5 bases). The V and J ends lost 5 bases and 14 bases respectively, with 16 bases between them. Germline values: CDR1 MDHEN, CDR2 SYDVKM. CDR3 length: 12 residues. In DNA, the CDR3 is TGTGCCAGCAGTCTCTCTCAGCTAGGGGAGTTCTTC. Amino acid sequence: CASSLSQLGEFF.

This sequence joins TRBV4-2 and TRBJ2-2; 8 bases align to TRBD2. The CDR3 contains 14 residues. V shed 4 bases and J 3 bases; nucleotides not matched to a gene: 1. Germline V CDR1 and CDR2: LGHNA, YNFKEQ. Here the CDR3 DNA reads TGTGCCAGCAGCCTCGGGGGGGACACCGGGGAGCTGTTTTTT. It codes for CASSLGGDTGELFF.

The rearrangement uses TRBV18 and TRBJ1-5, with D possibly matching TRBD1 (6 bases). The CDR3 is 14 residues long. Trimming stripped 3 bases from V and 11 bases from J, with 17 bases between. Germline values: CDR1 KGHSH, CDR2 LQKENI. The CDR3 spells CASSPISGDVTQHF. In nucleotides, the CDR3 is TGTGCCAGCTCACCGATCTCAGGGGATGTGACCCAGCATTTT.

The J gene is TRBJ1-1, the V gene TRBV28; D gene unclear. V lost 4 bases, J lost 0 bases, and 15 bases lay in between. This CDR3 is 16 amino acids long. Germline V gives CDR1 MDHEN, CDR2 SYDVKM. The CDR3 reads CASSSPFREMNTEAFF. CDR3 DNA: TGTGCCAGCAGTTCCCCCTTCCGGGAGATGAACACTGAAGCTTTCTTT.

The V call is TRBV2, the J call TRBJ1-5; TRBD1 matches at 8 bases. Germline V CDR1 and CDR2: SNHLY, FYNNEI. The CDR3 contains 14 residues. Germline trimming cut 7 bases from V and 3 bases from J; bases unmatched to any gene: 5. The CDR3 reads CASTLDRDNQPQHF. In DNA form, the CDR3 reads TGTGCCAGCACCCTGGACAGGGACAATCAGCCCCAGCATTTT.

The chain is built from TRBV14 and TRBJ1-1; 9 nucleotides match TRBD1. With 1 base clipped from V and 3 bases from J, the junction kept 12 bases outside the gene matches. The germline CDR1 and CDR2 sequences are SGHDN and FVKESK. This CDR3 has 18 amino acids. CDR3 sequence reads: CASSQVRGQGLRHTEAFF. The CDR3 DNA reads as TGTGCCAGCAGCCAAGTCAGGGGACAGGGCTTACGGCACACTGAAGCTTTCTTT.

The chain recombines TRBV2 with TRBJ2-7; TRBD1 matches at 8 bases. This CDR3 comprises 14 residues. V lost 3 bases to trimming and J lost 6 bases; unmatched junction nucleotides: 7. Germline CDR1 reads SNHLY; CDR2 reads FYNNEI. The CDR3 nucleotides read TGTGCCAGCAGTGAGGGGCAGGGGGCGAGCGAGCAGTACTTC. It encodes CASSEGQGASEQYF.

The V call is TRBV13, the J call TRBJ1-6; TRBD1 aligns across 10 bases. The CDR3 totals 13 residues. Looked up from germline, CDR1 is PRHDT and CDR2 is FYEKMQ (reference sequence). J was trimmed by 10 bases and V by 5 bases; bases with no gene match: 2. The CDR3 DNA is TGTGCCAGCAGCGTGGGACAGGGGTCACCCCTCCACTTT. Translation gives CASSVGQGSPLHF.

V gene TRBV2 combines with J gene TRBJ2-5, with 7 nucleotides matching TRBD1. Germline CDR1 and CDR2: SNHLY and FYNNEI. This CDR3 has 15 amino acids. V dropped 7 bases and J dropped 3; count of bases not matched to a gene: 11. This CDR3 is CASMDRKGVEETQYF. The CDR3 coding sequence is TGTGCCAGCATGGACAGGAAGGGCGTGGAAGAGACCCAGTACTTC.

This clone occurred once. The chain has TRBV9 and TRBJ2-2; 9 bases line up with TRBD1. Germline V lookup: CDR1 SGDLS, CDR2 YYNGEE. This CDR3 contains 15 residues. V shed 5 bases, J shed 4 bases, and the junction held 6 bases outside the gene matches. The chain's CDR3 is CASRPGQGGTGELFF. The CDR3 DNA is TGTGCCAGCAGGCCGGGACAGGGTGGCACCGGGGAGCTGTTTTTT.

The chain recombines TRBV28 with TRBJ1-4; D is unresolved. This CDR3 spans 15 amino acids. Germline CDR1 reads MDHEN; CDR2 reads SYDVKM. V lost 4 bases and J lost 1, with 10 bases in between. CDR3 region: CASSSAGETNEKLFF. CDR3 DNA sequence: TGTGCCAGCAGTTCCGCGGGCGAAACTAATGAAAAACTGTTTTTT.

A few counts support this clone. The genes are TRBV2 and TRBJ2-5; D may be TRBD1 (6 bases). The CDR3 totals 17 residues. V was clipped by 1 base and J by 3 bases, with 18 bases between them. Looked up from germline, CDR1 is SNHLY and CDR2 is FYNNEI. Written as DNA, the CDR3 is TGTGCCAGCAGTGAAGGGGCACCGGGACACGTAGAAGAGACCCAGTACTTC. Its protein is CASSEGAPGHVEETQYF.

The chain has TRBV19 and TRBJ2-5; possible D gene TRBD1, 5 bases. Between the trimmed V and J ends, which lost 3 bases and 4 bases, there was a span of 9 bases. CDR1 and CDR2 (germline): LNHDA, SQIVND (reference sequence). This CDR3 contains 13 residues. This CDR3 is CASSIQGGETQYF. The DNA for the CDR3 is TGTGCCAGTAGTATTCAGGGTGGAGAGACCCAGTACTTC.

The genes are TRBV2 and TRBJ2-1; 7 nucleotides line up with TRBD1. The CDR3 sequence is 14 residues long. The V gene end was trimmed by 10 bases and the J gene end by 4 bases; junction bases not matched to a gene: 10. Per germline, CDR1 SNHLY and CDR2 FYNNEI. DNA for the CDR3: TGTGCCATTCAGGGACAGTTTTCTTACAATGAGCAGTTCTTC. Its translation: CAIQGQFSYNEQFF.